This T cell receptor (beta chain) was recovered during a study of CD8 T cells in ankylosing spondylitis. Study results and caveats: A motif of eight or nine highly homologous TCR beta variants was seen as apparently characteristic of ankylosing spondylitis blood. In reactive arthritis synovial fluid and blood, some motif variants had been reported before.

Germline values: CDR1 SGDLS, CDR2 YYNGEE. The trim removed 4 bases at V and 6 bases at J, leaving 7 bases unmatched. The CDR3 is 13 amino acids. This clonotype was detected ten times or more. Its antigen is not known. TCRdb re-called the 5' RACE reads with MiXCR, one entry per CDR3 protein. In the table there are some 13,000 distinct CDR3 sequences, 2.5% to 3% of which are singletons. Material for sequencing was blood, either unsorted or a sorted T cell fraction (not recorded which). The rearrangement uses TRBV9 and TRBJ2-7; 7 nucleotides agree with TRBD2. The clonotype was recovered from a male donor with ankylosing spondylitis or in good health (not recorded which). The CDR3 loop reads CASSFGERGEQYF. CDR3 nucleotides: TGTGCCAGCAGCTTTGGGGAGCGGGGCGAGCAGTACTTC. The whole variable domain, filled in from reference TRBV9 and TRBJ2-7, reads DSGVTQTPKHLITATGQRVTLRCSPRSGDLSVYWYQQSLDQGLQFLIQYYNGEERAKGNILERFSAQQFPDLHSELNLSSLELGDSALYFCASSFGERGEQYFGPGTRLTVT.